This TCR beta chain was sequenced during a study of regulatory T cells in long-lasting Graves disease. Across the whole study: Persistent Graves' disease required over 5 years of antithyroid drugs and positive TSH receptor antibodies.

The CDR3 spans 12 residues. With V trimmed by 6 bases and J by 5 bases, 4 bases remained unmatched. Germline lookup yields CDR1 DFQATT and CDR2 SNEGSKA (reference sequence). Time point indicated: persistent/refractory GD, antithyroid drugs over 5 years with positive TRAb. RNA extracted from PBMCs served as the sequencing template. This clonotype was seen repeatedly, ten times or more. The antigen is not known. Construction of the TCR beta libraries employed iRepertoire HTBI primers in conjunction with Arm-PCR of CDR3 regions. TCRdb re-analysed the multiplex PCR reads in MiXCR, keeping a single row per CDR3 protein. Of roughly 360,000 distinct CDR3 sequences in the sample, less than 30% were seen once. Study-level results: TCR diversity was lower in persistent Graves' patients than in newly diagnosed ones. Persistent patients had a count of shared public clonotypes (around 2,700) that exceeded that of new patients (almost 1,000). Favoring TRBV28, TRBJ1-2 and TRBJ2-5 was a feature seen in persistent disease.

This rearrangement joins TRBV20-1 to TRBJ1-2; 9 bases fit TRBD1. The sequences come from peripheral blood mononuclear cells (PBMCs), collected when the disease was refractory, from a patient treated with antithyroid drugs. The TCR originated in a woman between 40 and 55 years old with Graves disease. The CDR3 DNA is TGCAGTGCCAGGGACAGGGCTTATGGCTACACCTTC. Translation gives CSARDRAYGYTF.